This entry concerns a single TCR beta chain. There is no known antigen for this receptor. Base quality data are lacking; no much larger clone is found one base away. The germline V gene (reference sequence) yields SEHNR for CDR1 and FQNEAQ for CDR2. The V and J ends are trimmed by 5 bases and 1 base, leaving 10 bases between them. Inclusive of the bounding cysteine and phenylalanine, the CDR3 is 14 residues long. The read is trimmed to its CDR3 DNA, 42 bases read in frame from base 1. These data come from a study of persistence of HIV-infected CD4 T cells (dated by TCRdb to about 2020). About the investigation overall: Suppressive ART had been received by participants for a median of roughly 8 years. The TCR cluster analysis across participants included roughly 8 participants for CMV and more than 5 participants for Gag. Peripheral blood samples of up to about 200 mL were collected at multiple time points, except for a couple of participants, who underwent leukapheresis at a single time point. The study isolated CMV- and HIV-1 Gag-responding CD4+ T cells from ART-treated individuals to examine antigen-driven clonal expansion of HIV-1-infected cells. Anti-CD3/anti-CD28 stimulation activated a higher proportion of cells, with a lower memory fraction, than antigen stimulation. The clonality of all cells in each sorted population was assessed by TCRbeta sequencing, whereas the clonality of infected cells was assessed by proviral sequencing. The research as a whole found: TCRbeta richness in CMV- and Gag-responding cells was significantly lower than in anti-CD3/anti-CD28-responding cells; CMV-responding cells had higher oligoclonality than CD3/CD28-stimulated and Gag-responding cells. A correlation was observed between TCR oligoclonality and proviral oligoclonality within the same sorted populations. Only a small number of individuals took part in the study, and the range of antigens tested was limited. Restriction of bulk TCR analyses to the rare CMV-responding cells that actually carried HIV-1 proviruses was not possible. Antigen-responding cells were enriched for degenerate expanded CDR3beta sequences, which suggests convergent selection of CD4+ responses to CMV and Gag.

The immunoSEQ hsTCRB assay version 4 in survey mode was used to sequence TCRbeta repertoires from genomic DNA. Genomic DNA was diluted to approximately 10 ng/uL, and up to roughly 1 ug per sample was used for TCRbeta sequencing. As for how the authors treated the data: TCRbeta data analysis was done in ImmunoSeq Analyzer 3.0, and diversity was calculated on productive nucleotide rearrangements. The improved Chao index was used to estimate lower-bound TCR diversity, and the Gini coefficient was used to estimate clonality using the Immunarch R package. When different nucleotide rearrangements encoded the same CDR3beta amino acid sequence, each rearrangement was treated as a distinct clonotype. Differential abundance analysis identified TCRbeta sequences significantly enriched in antigen-responding cells relative to anti-CD3/anti-CD28-activated cells. GLIPH2 grouped TCRs by predicted peptide-MHC specificity, both within each participant and across combined participant data sets. Not all clones reach the TCRdb copy of this immuneACCESS table, which keeps in-frame sequences only. Checked studies attribute under half of the gap to unresolved V genes and leave the rest unexplained. Clone size and the V and J calls come from that table; the DNA yielded D and trimming. This sample holds some 40,000 clones; approximately 89% were observed only once. The ten largest clones add up to about 1.7% of the sample.

The intended sense of this specimen's treatment or condition label: suppressive antiretroviral therapy. Cells were stimulated with anti-CD3/anti-CD28 magnetic beads as a nonspecific positive control representing the CD4+ T cell repertoire. CD4+ T cells that responded were sorted based on upregulation of both CD40 ligand and CD69. HIV-1-infected adults in whom suppressive ART had been started during chronic infection were enrolled as participants. Participants had undetectable plasma HIV-1 RNA below 50 copies/mL for at least 4 years. To be included, participants needed a CD4+ T cell count above 400 cells/uL and a positive CMV serology. Before stimulation, PBMCs were isolated using density centrifugation and then depleted of CD8+ T cells. For roughly 19 hours, CD8-depleted PBMCs were stimulated with anti-CD28/CD49d costimulation, a CD40-blocking antibody, and enfuvirtide, which was added to prevent new infections. Cell sorting was performed on a Beckman Coulter MoFlo Legacy or XDP sorter, and dead cells were excluded with propidium iodide. Genomic DNA was extracted using the QIAamp DNA Mini Kit for samples with more than one million cells and using the Quick-DNA Microprep Kit for all other samples.

The source was CD4+ T cells sorted from PBMCs after roughly 17-hour stimulation, collected from a patient who received antiretroviral therapy. The cell subset or site label here, explained by the study, means: CD40L+CD69+ CD4 T cells responding to anti-CD3/anti-CD28 beads, representing the overall repertoire. The rearranged segments are TRBV7-9 and TRBJ2-3; the D gene is perhaps TRBD1, on 6 matching bases. The TCR comes from an adult man with HIV who was CMV-seropositive. The CDR3 sequence is CASSEGGGTDTQYF. The DNA sequence reads TGTGCCAGCAGCGAAGGGGGAGGCACAGATACGCAGTATTTT.